This T cell receptor (beta chain) was captured by sequencing in a study of cytomegalovirus exposure and HLA in healthy donors. PCR primers comprised 60 Vbeta and 13 Jbeta primers. The repertoire was sequenced with immunoSEQ multiplex PCR; TCRdb's copy has only in-frame clones and lacks some. The table has a few hundred thousand clones, around 90% seen once. The V and J ends lost 4 bases and 0 bases, in that order; junction bases with no gene match: 12. CDR1 is LNHDA, CDR2 SQIVND, per germline (reference sequence). The CDR3 totals 20 residues. This clonotype was sampled from a girl aged 2 to 10 in good health and CMV-seronegative. Sequenced sample: PBMCs. This chain links TRBV19 with TRBJ2-1; the match to TRBD2 covers 13 bases. For the CDR3, the DNA is TGTGCCAGTAGTACTCTCGGGACTAGCGGGGCCTTTAGCTCCTACAATGAGCAGTTCTTC. Translating gives CASSTLGTSGAFSSYNEQFF.